One sample yielded the 2 T cell receptor beta chains listed below, sequenced in a study of STAT5B mutations in CD4+ large granular lymphocyte leukemia. Sequencing used immunoSEQ multiplex PCR; TCRdb keeps in-frame clones, though not all of them. The sample consists of about 45,000 clones, about 86% of them appearing once. Sequencing used CD4+ T cells from blood buffy coats. The source of these receptors is a human donor in good health.

V gene TRBV19 combines with J gene TRBJ2-3; D possibly corresponds to TRBD1 (5 bases). With 3 bases removed from V and 4 bases from J, the gap between germline ends came to 8 bases. Germline CDR1 reads LNHDA; CDR2 reads SQIVND (reference sequence). This CDR3 contains 13 residues. The CDR3 reads CASSMQGPDTQYF. In DNA, the CDR3 is TGTGCCAGTAGTATGCAGGGCCCAGATACGCAGTATTTT.

The rearrangement links TRBV19 to TRBJ2-7; maybe TRBD2 (5 bases). The CDR3 is made up of 15 amino acids. Germline V CDR1 and CDR2: LNHDA, SQIVND (reference sequence). Trimming stripped 1 base from V and 4 bases from J, with 14 bases between. This chain's CDR3 is CASSIGSSVIYEQYF. DNA of the CDR3: TGTGCCAGTAGTATAGGGAGTAGCGTGATTTACGAGCAGTACTTC. Combining the CDR3 with reference TRBV19 and TRBJ2-7 gives the whole variable domain DGGITQSPKYLFRKEGQNVTLSCEQNLNHDAMYWYRQDPGQGLRLIYYSQIVNDFQKGDIAEGYSVSREKKESFPLTVTSAQKNPTAFYLCASSIGSSVIYEQYFGPGTRLTVT.